This TCR beta chain was found in a study of blood T cells in healthy people across ages. Sample-barcoded 5' priming and a J-beta primer mix drove a second PCR of about 7 to 12 cycles. Each cDNA molecule was tagged by a template-switch adaptor with 12 random nucleotides. A single record per CDR3 protein comes from TCRdb applying MiXCR to the 5' RACE reads. The table includes roughly 1.4 million distinct CDR3 sequences, almost 60% detected once. Regarding this clonotype: Its antigen is unknown.

Study-wide results and caveats: TCR beta diversity, measured per million T cells, fell in a roughly linear way with age.

The donors, all healthy, were Caucasians living in Russia, aged roughly 6 to 100. Per-sample PBMC isolation yielded at least 6.5 million cells. The sequence derives from a man aged 18 to 30 in good health. The sample was blood.

The CDR3 region is CASSPPRLAETNEQFF. DNA for the CDR3: TGTGCCAGCAGCCCCCCACGACTAGCGGAAACTAATGAGCAGTTCTTC. The chain recombines TRBV7-9 with TRBJ2-7; 9 bases match TRBD2. The J call is in doubt because the DNA end fits TRBJ2-1 better. The CDR3 loop spans 16 amino acids. The germline CDR1 and CDR2 sequences are SEHNR and FQNEAQ (reference sequence).